Presented here are 30 T cell receptor beta chains from one specimen sequenced in a study of cytomegalovirus exposure and HLA in healthy donors. Amplification used 60 Vbeta primers and 13 Jbeta primers. Using immunoSEQ multiplex PCR, the repertoire was profiled, and TCRdb retains in-frame clones only, with some absent. The sample includes roughly 120,000 clones, 73% seen only once; the top ten take roughly 8%. Sequencing input: PBMCs. The receptors come from a man aged 35 to 55 in good health and CMV-seronegative.

The chain joins TRBV7-9 to TRBJ2-5; D not certain. Germline V CDR1 and CDR2: SEHNR, FQNEAQ (reference sequence). V lost 2 bases and J lost 0, with 10 bases in between. CDR3 length: 15 amino acids. CDR3 region: CASSLSNRDQETQYF. Written as DNA, the CDR3 is TGTGCCAGCAGCTTATCTAACCGTGACCAAGAGACCCAGTACTTC.

There are a few counts of this clone. The chain employs TRBV5-6 and TRBJ2-7, with 9 bases fitting TRBD1. Trimming cost V 3 bases and J 0 bases; bases outside gene matches: 10. The CDR3 consists of 17 residues. Per germline, CDR1 SGHDT and CDR2 YYEEEE. The CDR3 DNA is TGTGCCAGCAGCTCGACGGGACAGGGCTACTCCTCCTACGAGCAGTACTTC. This codes for CASSSTGQGYSSYEQYF.

The chain uses TRBV27 and TRBJ1-2; 10 bases align to TRBD1. Per germline, CDR1 MNHEY and CDR2 SMNVEV (reference sequence). The CDR3 totals 13 residues. The J segment lost 8 bases and the V segment lost 5 bases, leaving 5 bases of the junction unmatched. As DNA, the CDR3 is TGTGCCAGCAGTCTACGGACAGGGGGAGGCTACACCTTC. Encoded protein: CASSLRTGGGYTF.

This chain links TRBV5-1 with TRBJ2-7, with D perhaps matching TRBD2 (5 bases). The V gene's germline CDR1 is SGHRS and CDR2 YFSETQ. The V end lost 0 bases, the J end lost 6 bases, and 13 bases lay between the germline ends. The CDR3 has 14 residues. CDR3 nucleotides: TGCGCCAGCAGCTTGGCGGTCGGGGTCGGCGAGCAGTACTTC. It specifies CASSLAVGVGEQYF.

The chain recombines TRBV19 with TRBJ2-5; the match to TRBD1 covers 7 bases. The ends lost 8 bases at V and 2 bases at J; junction bases unmatched: 5. The germline gives CDR1 LNHDA, CDR2 SQIVND (reference sequence). The CDR3 is made up of 13 amino acids. In DNA form, the CDR3 reads TGTGCCAGTGGGGGACAGCTACAAGAGACCCAGTACTTC. It yields the protein CASGGQLQETQYF.

This clone was picked up a small number of times. The chain recombines TRBV15 with TRBJ1-2; tentative D call: TRBD1 (6 bases). This CDR3 region has 15 residues. CDR1 LNHNV and CDR2 YYDKDF come from the germline V gene (reference sequence). Trimming pared 0 bases from V and 2 bases from J, leaving 10 bases between. CDR3: CATSRDSDRNYGYTF. The CDR3 bases are TGTGCCACCAGCAGAGATTCCGACAGGAACTATGGCTACACCTTC.

J is TRBJ2-1 and V is TRBV7-9, with a possible D match to TRBD1 (5 bases). Germline CDR1 and CDR2: SEHNR and FQNEAQ (reference sequence). The length of the CDR3 is 15 residues. The V end lost 2 bases, the J end lost 5 bases, and 13 bases lay between the germline ends. The CDR3 sequence: CASSLRAGSDNEQFF. CDR3 bases: TGTGCCAGCAGCTTACGGGCAGGGTCGGACAATGAGCAGTTCTTC.

The V gene is TRBV19, the J gene TRBJ1-5; 7 bases fit TRBD1. The CDR3 is made up of 14 amino acids. The V and J ends lost 9 bases and 4 bases, in that order; junction bases with no gene match: 9. Per germline, CDR1 LNHDA and CDR2 SQIVND (reference sequence). CDR3 loop: CASRMTGSNQPQHF. CDR3 sequence (DNA): TGTGCCAGCCGGATGACAGGGTCAAATCAGCCCCAGCATTTT.

The V and J genes are TRBV7-2 and TRBJ2-7; 8 nucleotides align to TRBD1. CDR3 length equals 14 residues. After removal of 5 bases from V and 6 bases from J, the junction contained 9 bases not matched to a gene. Germline-derived CDR1 and CDR2 are SGHTA and FQGNSA. The CDR3 DNA follows: TGTGCCAGCAGCCCCGGACAGGGAGTCTCCGAGCAGTACTTC. This encodes CASSPGQGVSEQYF.

The chain carries TRBV11-3 and TRBJ2-2, with a tentative D call TRBD2 (6 bases). Germline-derived CDR1 and CDR2 are SGHNT and YENEEA. This CDR3 is built from 15 residues. The V and J ends lost 5 bases and 2 bases respectively, with 12 bases between them. The CDR3 DNA reads as TGTGCCAGCAGCCCGTTCGGGGGAAACACCGGGGAGCTGTTTTTT. Translating it yields CASSPFGGNTGELFF.

The rearrangement links TRBV11-1 to TRBJ2-5; D uncertain. CDR3 size: 13 residues. V dropped 1 base and J dropped 7 bases, with 10 bases sitting between them. From germline, CDR1 is SGHAT and CDR2 FQDESV (reference sequence). The CDR3: CASSLGIRGTQYF. The CDR3 coding sequence is TGTGCCAGCAGCTTAGGCATTAGAGGGACCCAGTACTTC.

V is TRBV5-4 and J is TRBJ2-1; 14 bases align to TRBD2. The CDR3 spans 18 residues. After removal of 4 bases from V and 3 bases from J, the junction contained 9 bases not matched to a gene. Germline V lookup: CDR1 SGHNT, CDR2 YYREEE (reference sequence). CDR3 residues: CASSPRLAGGVGYNEQFF. The CDR3 nucleotides are TGTGCCAGCAGCCCAAGACTAGCGGGGGGGGTCGGCTACAATGAGCAGTTCTTC.

This clone occurred a few times. The chain is built from TRBV6-5 and TRBJ2-7; 9 bases fit TRBD1. Trimming took 6 bases from V and 6 from J; bases not matched to a gene: 6. CDR1 MNHEY and CDR2 SVGAGI come from the germline V gene. The CDR3 covers 13 residues. CDR3 sequence: CASRADRGGEQYF. CDR3 DNA sequence: TGTGCCAGCAGGGCGGACAGGGGTGGCGAGCAGTACTTC.

The sample holds a few counts of this clone. The chain joins TRBV19 to TRBJ2-6; D perhaps matches TRBD1 (5 bases). This CDR3 comprises 17 residues. The V and J ends lost 4 bases and 2 bases respectively, with 15 bases between them. CDR1 and CDR2 (germline): LNHDA, SQIVND (reference sequence). The CDR3 loop reads CASSKRETGAGANVLTF. The CDR3 DNA reads TGTGCCAGTAGTAAAAGAGAAACAGGAGCTGGGGCCAACGTCCTGACTTTC.

This chain uses TRBV7-8 with TRBJ2-7; 7 bases match TRBD2. Germline loops: CDR1 SGHVS, CDR2 FQNEAQ. With 7 bases clipped from V and 1 base from J, the junction kept 7 bases outside the gene matches. This CDR3 is 14 amino acids long. The CDR3 region is CASTDGGGSYEQYF. The CDR3 nucleotides are TGTGCCAGCACGGATGGGGGGGGATCCTACGAGCAGTACTTC.

The chain links TRBV6-5 to TRBJ2-3, with D maybe TRBD2 (6 bases). The CDR3 has 15 residues. Trimming took off 4 bases at V and 4 bases at J, with 15 bases between the two ends. Germline V CDR1 and CDR2: MNHEY, SVGAGI. As DNA, the CDR3 is TGTGCCAGCAGTTCGGGGGATAGTCACTCAGATACGCAGTATTTT. It yields the protein CASSSGDSHSDTQYF.

The V call is TRBV30, the J call TRBJ1-6; no clear D gene. CDR1 is GTSNPN and CDR2 is SVGIG in the germline V gene (reference sequence). This CDR3 comprises 13 residues. V was shortened by 2 bases and J by 9 bases, with 11 bases between the two germline ends. This chain's CDR3 is CAWSLGGGSPLHF. Here the CDR3 DNA reads TGTGCCTGGAGTCTTGGAGGTGGTTCACCCCTCCACTTT.

This chain uses TRBV13 with TRBJ2-5, with no clear D. V lost 5 bases and J 5 bases, leaving 12 bases between the germline ends. CDR3 size: 13 residues. Germline V CDR1 and CDR2: PRHDT, FYEKMQ (reference sequence). The CDR3 region has the DNA TGTGCCAGCAGCCCTGGGCGAAGGGAGACCCAGTACTTC. Residues: CASSPGRRETQYF.

CDR3 region: CATSVNLGGVGKLFF. The CDR3 coding sequence is TGTGCCACCAGCGTTAACCTGGGGGGAGTGGGAAAACTGTTTTTT. The chain employs TRBV15 and TRBJ1-4; D is possibly TRBD1 (5 bases). The CDR3 contains 15 residues. V was trimmed by 5 bases and J by 10 bases, leaving 20 bases between them. CDR1 is LNHNV and CDR2 is YYDKDF in the germline V gene (reference sequence).

The genes are TRBV6-6 and TRBJ1-5, with D tentatively TRBD1 (5 bases). V lost 6 bases, J lost 0 bases, and 6 bases lay in between. Germline CDR1 and CDR2: MNHNY and SVGAGI (reference sequence). This CDR3 has 13 amino acids. This CDR3 is CASRQDSNQPQHF. CDR3 DNA: TGTGCCAGCAGACAGGATAGCAATCAGCCCCAGCATTTT.

This chain joins TRBV6-5 and TRBJ2-7, with D possibly TRBD2 on 6 matching bases. Germline CDR1 is MNHEY and CDR2 is SVGAGI. The CDR3 is made up of 14 amino acids. V dropped 5 bases and J dropped 5 bases, with 16 bases sitting between them. CDR3 DNA sequence: TGTGCCAGCAGTCTACTAGGGCGGGACCACGAGCAGTACTTC. Translated, it gives CASSLLGRDHEQYF.

This clone appeared a single time. The chain combines TRBV5-4 with TRBJ2-3, with 8 bases that match TRBD2. This CDR3 has 18 amino acids. Trimming at V came to 2 bases and at J to 2 bases, leaving 13 bases not matched to a gene. Germline assignment: CDR1 SGHNT and CDR2 YYREEE (reference sequence). This CDR3 is CASSLFSGTHINTDTQYF. In DNA form, the CDR3 reads TGTGCCAGCAGCTTATTTAGCGGGACACATATTAACACAGATACGCAGTATTTT.

This chain joins TRBV29-1 and TRBJ2-5; a weak D match, TRBD1 (5 bases). V lost 0 bases and J lost 4, with 15 bases in between. CDR1 is SQVTM, CDR2 ANQGSEA, per germline. This CDR3 spans 15 amino acids. CDR3 coding DNA: TGCAGCGTTGAAGACTTTACAGGTTCGGCAGAGACCCAGTACTTC. This codes for CSVEDFTGSAETQYF.

This sequence joins TRBV27 and TRBJ1-5; TRBD1 agrees at 11 bases. J was trimmed by 7 bases and V by 6 bases; bases with no gene match: 8. The CDR3 sequence is 15 residues long. Per the germline V gene, CDR1 is MNHEY and CDR2 is SMNVEV (reference sequence). The CDR3 bases are TGTGCCAGCAGCCCGGGGACAGGGGGAAGGCAGCCCCAGCATTTT. Protein sequence: CASSPGTGGRQPQHF.

The CDR3 here is CASSQEGQGRNTEAFF. As DNA, the CDR3 is TGCGCCAGCAGCCAAGAAGGACAGGGGCGGAACACTGAAGCTTTCTTT. This chain connects TRBV4-3 to TRBJ1-1; 9 nucleotides line up with TRBD1. V lost 0 bases to trimming and J lost 1 base; unmatched junction nucleotides: 3. CDR3 size: 16 residues. The V gene's germline CDR1 is LGHNA and CDR2 YSLEER.

The DNA for the CDR3 is TGTGCCAGCAGCCAAGAGGCAGGACTAGCCAAAAACATTCAGTACTTC. Its protein is CASSQEAGLAKNIQYF. This chain links TRBV4-2 with TRBJ2-4, with D perhaps TRBD2 (5 bases). The CDR3 has 16 amino acids. V lost 0 bases and J 0 bases, leaving 9 bases between the germline ends. Germline V gene sequence: CDR1 LGHNA, CDR2 YNFKEQ.

V and J are TRBV5-1 and TRBJ1-3, with TRBD1 as a possible D gene (6 bases). Between the trimmed V and J ends, which lost 4 bases and 0 bases, there was a span of 17 bases. This CDR3 has 17 amino acids. The germline CDR1 and CDR2 sequences are SGHRS and YFSETQ. This chain's CDR3 is CASSPSQGRGSGNTIYF. CDR3 DNA sequence: TGCGCCAGCAGCCCCTCACAGGGTAGAGGCTCTGGAAACACCATATATTTT. The full variable domain, with the rest looked up from reference TRBV5-1 and TRBJ1-3, is KAGVTQTPRYLIKTRGQQVTLSCSPISGHRSVSWYQQTPGQGLQFLFEYFSETQRNKGNFPGRFSGRQFSNSRSEMNVSTLELGDSALYLCASSPSQGRGSGNTIYFGEGSWLTVV.

This clone was found once. The chain carries TRBV13 and TRBJ2-7, with D unresolved. The CDR3 is 13 amino acids. The germline gives CDR1 PRHDT, CDR2 FYEKMQ (reference sequence). Trimming took off 3 bases at V and 6 bases at J, with 12 bases between the two ends. The CDR3 reads CASSFGSASEQYF. In DNA, the CDR3 is TGTGCCAGCAGCTTCGGGTCGGCCTCCGAGCAGTACTTC.

This chain links TRBV5-1 with TRBJ1-1; 7 nucleotides match TRBD1. The V gene's germline CDR1 is SGHRS and CDR2 YFSETQ. The junction had 4 bases not matched to a gene; V was cut back by 0 bases and J by 11 bases. The CDR3 totals 12 residues. CDR3 DNA sequence: TGCGCCAGCAGCTTGGAAGGGGGCACTGCTTTCTTT. Its translation is CASSLEGGTAFF.

The chain has TRBV4-1 and TRBJ2-5; tentative D call: TRBD2 (7 bases). Per germline, CDR1 MGHRA and CDR2 YSYEKL. The CDR3 spans 16 residues. V was clipped by 4 bases and J by 5 bases, with 20 bases between them. CDR3 nucleotides: TGCGCCAGCAGCCCCCATCCCGGGGGGCGGGGGGAGACCCAGTACTTC. It encodes CASSPHPGGRGETQYF.